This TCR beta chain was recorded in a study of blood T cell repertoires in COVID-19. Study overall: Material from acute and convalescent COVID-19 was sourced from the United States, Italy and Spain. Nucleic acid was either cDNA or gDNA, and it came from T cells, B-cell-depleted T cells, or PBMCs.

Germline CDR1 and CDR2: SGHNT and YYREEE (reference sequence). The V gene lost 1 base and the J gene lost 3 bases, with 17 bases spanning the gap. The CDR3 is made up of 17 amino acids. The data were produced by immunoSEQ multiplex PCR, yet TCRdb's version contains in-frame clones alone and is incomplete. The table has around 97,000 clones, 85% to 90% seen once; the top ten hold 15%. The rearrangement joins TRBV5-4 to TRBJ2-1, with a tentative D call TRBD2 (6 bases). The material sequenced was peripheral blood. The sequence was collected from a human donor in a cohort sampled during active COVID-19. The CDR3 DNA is TGTGCCAGCAGCTTGACTCCGGGAGCTCGGGTCTACAATGAGCAGTTCTTC. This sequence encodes CASSLTPGARVYNEQFF.